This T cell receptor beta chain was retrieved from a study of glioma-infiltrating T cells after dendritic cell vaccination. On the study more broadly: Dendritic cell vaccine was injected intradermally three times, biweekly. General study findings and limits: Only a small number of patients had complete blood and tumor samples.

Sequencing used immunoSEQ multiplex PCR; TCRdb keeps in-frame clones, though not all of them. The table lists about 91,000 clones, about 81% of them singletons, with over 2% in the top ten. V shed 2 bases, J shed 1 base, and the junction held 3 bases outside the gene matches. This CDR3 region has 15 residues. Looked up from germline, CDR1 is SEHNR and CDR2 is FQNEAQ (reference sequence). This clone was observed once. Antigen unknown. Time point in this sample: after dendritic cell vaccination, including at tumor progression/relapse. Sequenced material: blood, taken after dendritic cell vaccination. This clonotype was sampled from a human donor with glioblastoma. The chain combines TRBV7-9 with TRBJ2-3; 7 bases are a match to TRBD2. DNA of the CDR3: TGTGCCAGCAGCTTATATACTAGCGGCACAGATACGCAGTATTTT. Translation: CASSLYTSGTDTQYF.